The 6 T cell receptor beta chains presented below share a single source sample, sequenced in a study of CD8 T cells in Susac syndrome. RNA, at about 0.45 to 1 ug, was reverse transcribed with random hexamers. Using its own MiXCR run on the immunoSEQ multiplex PCR reads, TCRdb lists one record per CDR3 protein. The sample records 69,000 or so distinct CDR3 sequences, roughly 94% being singletons. Sample: CD8+ T cells from PBMCs. All receptors derive from a human donor in good health.

The CDR3 nucleotides read TGTGCCAGCAGCCCCCAATACAATGAGCAGTTCTTC. Encoded protein: CASSPQYNEQFF. This chain connects TRBV28 to TRBJ2-1; D unclear. CDR1 is MDHEN, CDR2 SYDVKM, per germline. CDR3 size: 12 residues. Trimming shortened V by 6 bases and J by 4 bases, and 7 bases separated the two germline ends.

This chain joins TRBV9 and TRBJ2-3; D not resolved. V lost 7 bases to trimming and J lost 5 bases, with 11 bases between them. Germline CDR1 is SGDLS and CDR2 is YYNGEE. The CDR3 has 12 amino acids. The CDR3 DNA sequence: TGTGCCAGCCACAGCGTAGGAGATACGCAGTATTTT. This encodes CASHSVGDTQYF.

The chain joins TRBV7-9 to TRBJ2-5; unclear D gene. CDR1 is SEHNR, CDR2 FQNEAQ, per germline (reference sequence). This CDR3 region has 13 residues. The germline V and J ends were trimmed by 5 bases and 5 bases, with 12 bases remaining between them. The CDR3 reads CASSPPREETQYF. As DNA, the CDR3 is TGTGCCAGCAGCCCACCCCGTGAGGAGACCCAGTACTTC. Complete variable domain (other parts from reference TRBV7-9 and TRBJ2-5): DTGVSQNPRHKITKRGQNVTFRCDPISEHNRLYWYRQTLGQGPEFLTYFQNEAQLEKSRLLSDRFSAERPKGSFSTLEIQRTEQGDSAMYLCASSPPREETQYFGPGTRLLVL.

The CDR3, as DNA: TGTGCCAGCAGTCCTCCGGCTAGCAATCAGCCCCAGCATTTT. Its translation is CASSPPASNQPQHF. The V call is TRBV28, the J call TRBJ1-5; D remains unclear. The CDR3 is 14 residues long. The germline gives CDR1 MDHEN, CDR2 SYDVKM. V was cut by 5 bases and J by 0 bases, with 8 bases left in between.

J is TRBJ2-3 and V is TRBV28; D gene ambiguous. The CDR3 is 16 residues long. With 7 bases removed from V and 0 bases from J, the gap between germline ends came to 17 bases. Germline loops: CDR1 MDHEN, CDR2 SYDVKM. Here the CDR3 DNA reads TGTGCCAGCACCCCAGGTCGGCATCCCAGCACAGATACGCAGTATTTT. Translation: CASTPGRHPSTDTQYF.

V and J are TRBV4-3 and TRBJ1-2; D possibly corresponds to TRBD1 (6 bases). This CDR3 contains 14 residues. The germline gives CDR1 LGHNA, CDR2 YSLEER. Trimming removed 0 bases from V and 8 bases from J, with 13 bases in between. CDR3 DNA: TGCGCCAGCAGCCAAGACAGGGGAAGTTACGGCTACACCTTC. Amino acid sequence: CASSQDRGSYGYTF.